This TCR beta chain was recorded in a study of blood T cell repertoires in COVID-19. About the study: The United States, Italy and Spain provided the acute and convalescent COVID-19 samples. The cDNA or gDNA used as material had been derived from T cells, B-cell-depleted T cells, or PBMCs.

CDR3 length equals 15 residues. The trim removed 6 bases at V and 1 base at J, leaving 6 bases unmatched. The V gene's germline CDR1 is MNHEY and CDR2 SVGAGI. Original processing notes: Nucleated cell counts were estimated from reference gene primer amplification. TCRdb keeps only in-frame clones here, not all; method: immunoSEQ multiplex PCR. Clone size and V and J calls were adopted from that table, with D and trimming inferred from the DNA. The sample includes about 150,000 clones, more than 70% seen only once; the top ten take around a fifth. The count of this clone is one. This sequence originates from a woman in her 70s who had recovered from COVID-19. The rearrangement uses TRBV6-5 and TRBJ1-1, with 9 nucleotides matching TRBD1. Material: peripheral blood. The CDR3 coding sequence is TGTGCCAGCAGCCCCCCGGGACAGGGGAACACTGAAGCTTTCTTT. It encodes CASSPPGQGNTEAFF.